One T cell receptor beta chain is described in this entry. Original methodology: Researchers report that nucleated cell counts were estimated from reference gene primer amplification. The repertoire was sequenced with immunoSEQ multiplex PCR; TCRdb's copy has only in-frame clones and lacks some. The V and J calls and the clone size are those of that table, but D and trimming were determined from the DNA. The sample lists 110,000 to 150,000 clones; about four fifths were seen once. These data originate in a study of blood T cell repertoires in COVID-19. Study context: Collection of acute and convalescent COVID-19 samples took place in the United States, Italy and Spain. PBMCs, B-cell-depleted T cells, or T cells provided the cDNA or gDNA that made up the material.

CDR3 length equals 14 residues. Looked up from germline, CDR1 is SGHVS and CDR2 is FNYEAQ. Trimming took 5 bases from V and 5 from J; bases not matched to a gene: 4. Material: peripheral blood. The receptor comes from a human donor in a cohort sampled during active COVID-19. The chain combines TRBV7-6 with TRBJ1-4; 8 bases map to TRBD1. The CDR3 sequence: CASSARDRNEKLFF. CDR3 DNA sequence: TGTGCCAGCAGCGCCCGGGACAGGAATGAAAAACTGTTTTTT.